Presented here are 7 T cell receptor beta chains from one specimen sequenced in a study of CD8 T cells in ankylosing spondylitis. TCRdb called the 5' RACE reads again in MiXCR, with one record for every CDR3 protein. In the table there are around 130,000 distinct CDR3 sequences, approximately 9.7% of which are singletons. Source material: blood, either unsorted or a sorted T cell fraction (not recorded which). The receptors were gathered from a male donor with ankylosing spondylitis or in good health (not recorded which).

As to this clonotype: This may arise from a read error, as a much more abundant clone is one base away. The chain links TRBV29-1 to TRBJ2-6, with TRBD2 identical over 7 bases. Germline V lookup: CDR1 SQVTM, CDR2 ANQGSEA. This CDR3 is built from 15 residues. The CDR3, as DNA: TGCAGCGTTGAGGGAGGGAGTCCTGGGGCCAACGGCCTGACTTTC. Residues: CSVEGGSPGANGLTF.

This clonotype appeared many times. The V and J genes are TRBV5-1 and TRBJ1-1, with TRBD1 identical over 12 bases. V gave up 4 bases and J gave up 6 bases; unmatched junction bases: 13. The germline CDR1 and CDR2 sequences are SGHRS and YFSETQ. This CDR3 is built from 17 residues. The CDR3 loop reads CASSGGTGGFIRAEAFF. The CDR3 bases are TGCGCCAGCAGCGGCGGGACAGGGGGCTTCATTAGAGCTGAAGCTTTCTTT.

This clonotype was detected ten times or more. J is TRBJ2-5 and V is TRBV7-9, with 9 bases that match TRBD1. V shed 5 bases and J 7 bases; nucleotides not matched to a gene: 8. This CDR3 has 14 residues. Germline lookup yields CDR1 SEHNR and CDR2 FQNEAQ (reference sequence). The CDR3 here is CASSPKTGGGTQYF. CDR3 sequence (DNA): TGTGCCAGCAGCCCAAAGACAGGGGGAGGGACCCAGTACTTC.

In this sample, this clonotype turned up many times. The chain has TRBV10-2 and TRBJ2-3, with D unresolved. The germline V gene has CDR1 WSHSY and CDR2 SAAADI. The CDR3 is 11 residues long. Trimming shortened V by 3 bases and J by 4 bases, and 2 bases separated the two germline ends. CDR3 DNA sequence: TGCGCCAGCAGTGAAGCAGATACGCAGTATTTT. Protein sequence: CASSEADTQYF.

This clonotype was recorded at least ten times. J is TRBJ2-2 and V is TRBV18; D is perhaps TRBD1 (5 bases). CDR1 is KGHSH and CDR2 is LQKENI in the germline V gene. V was shortened by 2 bases and J by 1 base, with 11 bases between the two germline ends. CDR3 length: 16 amino acids. The CDR3 DNA reads as TGTGCCAGCTCACCATTAAGCCAGGGGAACACCGGGGAGCTGTTTTTT. Amino acids: CASSPLSQGNTGELFF. Using reference TRBV18 and TRBJ2-2 for the parts outside the CDR3, the full variable domain is NAGVMQNPRHLVRRRGQEARLRCSPMKGHSHVYWYRQLPEEGLKFMVYLQKENIIDESGMPKERFSAEFPKEGPSILRIQQVVRGDSAAYFCASSPLSQGNTGELFFGEGSRLTVL.

This clonotype was counted many times. The gene calls are TRBV5-1 and TRBJ2-2; tentatively, D is TRBD1 or TRBD2 (6 bases each). The germline V gene has CDR1 SGHRS and CDR2 YFSETQ. The CDR3 runs to 17 residues. The V gene lost 6 bases and the J gene lost 2 bases, with 20 bases spanning the gap. The chain's CDR3 is CASKEMGGTSNTGELFF. CDR3 nucleotide sequence: TGCGCCAGCAAAGAAATGGGCGGGACAAGCAACACCGGGGAGCTGTTTTTT. The full variable domain, completed using reference TRBV5-1 and TRBJ2-2, is KAGVTQTPRYLIKTRGQQVTLSCSPISGHRSVSWYQQTPGQGLQFLFEYFSETQRNKGNFPGRFSGRQFSNSRSEMNVSTLELGDSALYLCASKEMGGTSNTGELFFGEGSRLTVL.

This clonotype was found many times. The rearrangement links TRBV12-3 or TRBV12-4 to TRBJ2-5; no firm D call. V was clipped by 5 bases and J by 7 bases, with 8 bases between them. This CDR3 is 11 amino acids long. CDR3 sequence reads: CASSKKGTQYF. For the CDR3, the DNA is TGTGCCAGCAGTAAGAAGGGGACCCAGTACTTC.